These T cell receptor beta chains were read from a single sample in a study of blood T cell repertoires in COVID-19. Produced via immunoSEQ multiplex PCR; TCRdb's table is partial and in-frame only. The table records about 400,000 clones, around 84% of them present only once. Sequenced input: peripheral blood. The receptors come from a human donor in a cohort sampled during active COVID-19. CDR3s include the opening cysteine and the closing phenylalanine or tryptophan. The D gene is left open where the match is weak.

d_gene: .
j_gene: TRBJ2-1
v_gene: TRBV5-4
len: 15
CDR3nt: TGTGCCAGCAGCTTGGGTGGACAGTCTCACAATGAGCAGTTCTTC
CDR3aa: CASSLGGQSHNEQFF

d_gene: .
j_gene: TRBJ1-1
v_gene: TRBV21-1
len: 17
CDR3nt: TGTGCCAGCAGCCCGACAGGGGGCGCCTTCCAGAACACTGAAGCTTTCTTT
CDR3aa: CASSPTGGAFQNTEAFF

d_gene: TRBD1
j_gene: TRBJ1-2
v_gene: TRBV28
len: 15
CDR3nt: TGTGCCAGCAGCCCCATCGACGACAGGGGTGGTGGCTACACCTTC
CDR3aa: CASSPIDDRGGGYTF

d_gene: TRBD2
j_gene: TRBJ2-1
v_gene: TRBV7-2
len: 16
CDR3nt: TGTGCCAGCAGCCCTCAGGGGTCGGGAGGGATCAATGAGCAGTTCTTC
CDR3aa: CASSPQGSGGINEQFF

d_gene: .
j_gene: TRBJ1-6
v_gene: TRBV9
len: 14
CDR3nt: TGTGCCAGCAGCGTAGGGACAGAGAATTCACCCCTCCACTTT
CDR3aa: CASSVGTENSPLHF

d_gene: TRBD1
j_gene: TRBJ1-2
v_gene: TRBV7-2
len: 14
CDR3nt: TGTGCCAGCAGCTTGGGGCAGGGGGCCCATGGCTACACCTTC
CDR3aa: CASSLGQGAHGYTF

d_gene: .
j_gene: TRBJ2-3
v_gene: TRBV5-1
len: 14
CDR3nt: TGCGCCAGCAGCTTGCCGGGAGATGCAGATACGCAGTATTTT
CDR3aa: CASSLPGDADTQYF

d_gene: TRBD1
j_gene: TRBJ2-5
v_gene: TRBV7-9
len: 15
CDR3nt: TGTGCCAGCAGCTTAATGGGACAGAGAGAAGAGACCCAGTACTTC
CDR3aa: CASSLMGQREETQYF

d_gene: TRBD2
j_gene: TRBJ2-1
v_gene: TRBV12-3/TRBV12-4
len: 13
CDR3nt: TGTGCCAGTAAAAGCGGGAGTCGTCATGAGCAGTTCTTC
CDR3aa: CASKSGSRHEQFF

d_gene: .
j_gene: TRBJ1-5
v_gene: TRBV7-8
len: 14
CDR3nt: TGTGCCAGCAGCACCCAGGGTAGCAATCAGCCCCAGCATTTT
CDR3aa: CASSTQGSNQPQHF

d_gene: TRBD1
j_gene: TRBJ1-1
v_gene: TRBV10-3
len: 15
CDR3nt: TGTGCCATCAGTGATTTAGGGACAGCGAACACTGAAGCTTTCTTT
CDR3aa: CAISDLGTANTEAFF

d_gene: TRBD1
j_gene: TRBJ2-7
v_gene: TRBV19
len: 17
CDR3nt: TGTGCCAGTAGCCCCTTCGCGACGGGACAGAGCTCCTACGAGCAGTACTTC
CDR3aa: CASSPFATGQSSYEQYF

d_gene: TRBD1
j_gene: TRBJ1-1
v_gene: TRBV4-1
len: 17
CDR3nt: TGCGCCAGCAGCGGAAGGGGGCGCAAGGGAAGGGACACTGAAGCTTTCTTT
CDR3aa: CASSGRGRKGRDTEAFF

d_gene: .
j_gene: TRBJ1-5
v_gene: TRBV5-1
len: 13
CDR3nt: TGCGCCAGCAGCTTGGATTTCGGGCAGCCCCAGCATTTT
CDR3aa: CASSLDFGQPQHF

d_gene: .
j_gene: TRBJ2-3
v_gene: TRBV2
len: 16
CDR3nt: TGTGCCAGCAGTGAGTCCAGGGGAACTAGCACAGATACGCAGTATTTT
CDR3aa: CASSESRGTSTDTQYF

d_gene: TRBD1
j_gene: TRBJ1-5
v_gene: TRBV18
len: 15
CDR3nt: TGTGCCAGCTCAGGACAGGGGGCAAGCAATCAGCCCCAGCATTTT
CDR3aa: CASSGQGASNQPQHF

d_gene: .
j_gene: TRBJ1-6
v_gene: TRBV6-5
len: 12
CDR3nt: TGTGCCAGCAGCTCCCCCTCGGTATCCGGCCACTTT
CDR3aa: CASSSPSVSGHF

d_gene: .
j_gene: TRBJ2-5
v_gene: TRBV3-1/TRBV3-2
len: 14
CDR3nt: TGTGCCAGCAGCCGTCTTAGCGGAAAAGAGACCCAGTACTTC
CDR3aa: CASSRLSGKETQYF

d_gene: TRBD2
j_gene: TRBJ2-1
v_gene: TRBV24-1
len: 17
CDR3nt: TGTGCCACCAGTGATTCTGGGACTAGCGGGAGAGATAATGAGCAGTTCTTC
CDR3aa: CATSDSGTSGRDNEQFF

d_gene: .
j_gene: TRBJ2-3
v_gene: TRBV10-1
len: 14
CDR3nt: TGCGCCAGCACCGAGGGCGGGAGCACAGATACGCAGTATTTT
CDR3aa: CASTEGGSTDTQYF

d_gene: TRBD1
j_gene: TRBJ1-1
v_gene: TRBV30
len: 11
CDR3nt: TGTGCCGGGGACAGGGACACTGAAGCTTTCTTT
CDR3aa: CAGDRDTEAFF

d_gene: TRBD1
j_gene: TRBJ1-2
v_gene: TRBV9
len: 13
CDR3nt: TGTGCCAGCAGCGTCGACAGGGACTATGGCTACACCTTC
CDR3aa: CASSVDRDYGYTF

d_gene: .
j_gene: TRBJ2-3
v_gene: TRBV6-2/TRBV6-3
len: 15
CDR3nt: TGTGCCAGCAGTTACTCGGGGGGGGGCGCAGATACGCAGTATTTT
CDR3aa: CASSYSGGGADTQYF